This T cell receptor (beta chain) was recovered during a study of T cell responses to AZD1222 COVID-19 vaccine. Regarding the study as a whole: Within unmutated variant regions lay the reported targets of nearly half of spike-specific TCRs.

As for this clone: Its antigen is unknown.

Using immunoSEQ multiplex PCR, the repertoire was profiled, and TCRdb retains in-frame clones only, with some absent. Of fewer than 70,000 clones in the sample, about 90% are singletons; the top ten hold 4.9%. V lost 6 bases, J lost 0 bases, and 9 bases lay in between. CDR3 length: 15 amino acids. Germline V gene sequence: CDR1 SGHTA, CDR2 FQGTGA. The genes are TRBV7-3 and TRBJ1-6, with unresolved D. The sequence was obtained from an adult in good health. The sequencing here drew on peripheral blood, taken on day 0 of AZD1222 vaccination. The CDR3 region is CASSRDGSYNSPLHF. CDR3 nucleotides: TGTGCCAGCAGTCGCGACGGCTCCTATAATTCACCCCTCCACTTT.